One sample yielded the 20 T cell receptor beta chains listed below, sequenced in a study of T cell repertoires in cytomegalovirus infection. These TCRs' antigens remain unknown. From the reads, TCRdb called clonotypes with MiXCR, one entry per CDR3 protein. The sample contains 100,000 to 150,000 distinct CDR3 sequences, 20% to 30% of which appear only once. Material: PBMCs, sequenced either directly or after in vitro stimulation (not recorded which). These receptors came from a human donor in good health (CMV status not recorded). Some clones in this sample may be carry-over from other donors' samples.

The V and J genes are TRBV5-4 and TRBJ2-6, with D tentatively TRBD2 (7 bases). The CDR3 totals 18 residues. V was trimmed by 3 bases and J by 2 bases, leaving 18 bases between them. Germline V lookup: CDR1 SGHNT, CDR2 YYREEE (reference sequence). CDR3 bases: TGTGCCAGCAGCTCCAGGGGCGGGAGCGGCGCTGGGGCCAACGTCCTGACTTTC. It codes for CASSSRGGSGAGANVLTF.

This clonotype was observed at least ten times. The chain employs TRBV12-3 or TRBV12-4 and TRBJ2-7; 8 bases map to TRBD1. This CDR3 has 17 amino acids. The ends lost 5 bases at V and 3 bases at J; junction bases unmatched: 15. The CDR3 DNA sequence: TGTGCCAGCAGTGCAGGACAAGGACAGGGTGTCATCTACGAGCAGTACGTC. This gives the protein CASSAGQGQGVIYEQYV.

In its sample, this clonotype was seen many times. The chain joins TRBV7-9 to TRBJ2-1, with D possibly matching TRBD2 (6 bases). CDR3 length: 15 residues. Trimming removed 5 bases at V and 3 bases at J, with 14 bases between. Germline V gene lookup returns CDR1 SEHNR and CDR2 FQNEAQ (reference sequence). DNA of the CDR3: TGTGCCAGCAGCCCGCGGGACCCGGACTACAATGAGCAGTTCTTC. This sequence encodes CASSPRDPDYNEQFF.

This clonotype occurred a few times. The chain carries TRBV4-2 and TRBJ2-5; 9 bases agree with TRBD2. The germline V gene has CDR1 LGHNA and CDR2 YNFKEQ. Trimming removed 4 bases from V and 4 bases from J; junction bases left unmatched: 7. CDR3 length: 15 residues. The CDR3 DNA reads as TGTGCCAGCAGCCCCGGACTAGCGTTTGTAGAGACCCAGTACTTC. Protein product: CASSPGLAFVETQYF.

There are a few counts of this clonotype. The V and J genes are TRBV11-2 and TRBJ2-1; tentative D call: TRBD2 (5 bases). CDR3 length: 13 amino acids. Trimming cost V 3 bases and J 8 bases, with 11 bases left between them. Per the germline V gene, CDR1 is SGHAT and CDR2 is FQNNGV. The CDR3 DNA follows: TGTGCCAGCAGCTTGGGATACGGGGATGAGCAGTTCTTC. Translating gives CASSLGYGDEQFF. The variable domain in full, with the rest retrieved from reference TRBV11-2 and TRBJ2-1, is EAGVAQSPRYKIIEKRQSVAFWCNPISGHATLYWYQQILGQGPKLLIQFQNNGVVDDSQLPKDRFSAERLKGVDSTLKIQPAKLEDSAVYLCASSLGYGDEQFFGPGTRLTVL.

This clonotype turned up a few times. The gene calls are TRBV29-1 and TRBJ1-5; no definite D call. Trimming pared 4 bases from V and 0 bases from J, leaving 4 bases between. This CDR3 region has 12 residues. The germline V gene has CDR1 SQVTM and CDR2 ANQGSEA. This CDR3 reads CSVADSNQPQHF. The CDR3 DNA follows: TGCAGCGTTGCCGATAGCAATCAGCCCCAGCATTTT. The full variable domain, rest sourced from reference TRBV29-1 and TRBJ1-5, is SAVISQKPSRDICQRGTSLTIQCQVDSQVTMMFWYRQQPGQSLTLIATANQGSEATYESGFVIDKFPISRPNLTFSTLTVSNMSPEDSSIYLCSVADSNQPQHFGDGTRLSIL.

This clonotype was detected many times. This chain uses TRBV4-2 with TRBJ2-1; 10 positions agree with TRBD2. V dropped 1 base and J dropped 3; count of bases not matched to a gene: 6. This CDR3 spans 17 amino acids. In germline, CDR1 is LGHNA, CDR2 YNFKEQ. The CDR3 DNA sequence: TGTGCCAGCAGCCAAGCGGGGGGACTAGCGATCTACAATGAGCAGTTCTTC. Translating it yields CASSQAGGLAIYNEQFF.

In regard to this clonotype: A much more abundant neighbour one base away suggests this may be a read error. The chain is built from TRBV25-1 and TRBJ1-1; D call uncertain. This CDR3 contains 13 residues. Between the trimmed V and J ends, which lost 4 bases and 0 bases, there was a span of 6 bases. In germline, CDR1 is MGHDK, CDR2 SYGVNS. The CDR3 protein is CASSVAVNTEAFF. CDR3 DNA: TGTGCCAGCAGTGTGGCGGTGAACACTGAAGCTTTCTTT.

This clonotype was seen a few times. The chain has TRBV7-2 and TRBJ1-1; unclear D gene. The CDR3 loop spans 13 amino acids. The germline V and J ends were trimmed by 1 base and 2 bases, with 5 bases remaining between them. CDR1 SGHTA and CDR2 FQGNSA come from the germline V gene. The CDR3 DNA sequence: TGTGCCAGCAGCTTAGGATTCAACACTGAAGCTTTCTTT. Translated, it gives CASSLGFNTEAFF.

The chain recombines TRBV9 with TRBJ2-5; the match to TRBD2 covers 9 bases. Germline values: CDR1 SGDLS, CDR2 YYNGEE. This CDR3 comprises 16 residues. V shed 4 bases, J shed 5 bases, and the junction held 12 bases outside the gene matches. CDR3 in DNA: TGTGCCAGCAGCCCCCCAGAGCGGGAGGTTCTGGAGACCCAGTACTTC. Its translation: CASSPPEREVLETQYF.

This clonotype has more than one count but fewer than ten. This chain links TRBV11-3 with TRBJ1-4; tentative D call: TRBD1 (5 bases). V was trimmed by 3 bases and J by 5 bases, leaving 16 bases between them. The germline V gene has CDR1 SGHNT and CDR2 YENEEA. The CDR3 has 16 residues. Here the CDR3 reads CASSFNAQGPNEKLFF. In DNA form, the CDR3 reads TGTGCCAGCAGCTTCAACGCCCAGGGCCCCAATGAAAAACTGTTTTTT. Full variable domain (rest looked up from reference TRBV11-3 and TRBJ1-4): EAGVVQSPRYKIIEKKQPVAFWCNPISGHNTLYWYLQNLGQGPELLIRYENEEAVDDSQLPKDRFSAERLKGVDSTLKIQPAELGDSAVYLCASSFNAQGPNEKLFFGSGTQLSVL.

The chain has TRBV20-1 and TRBJ1-1; weak D call: TRBD1 (6 bases). The germline V and J ends were trimmed by 1 base and 3 bases, with 12 bases remaining between them. Looked up from germline, CDR1 is DFQATT and CDR2 is SNEGSKA (reference sequence). This CDR3 spans 14 amino acids. In DNA, the CDR3 is TGCAGTGCTAGAGCGGACCCAGGGGACACTGAAGCTTTCTTT. Its translation is CSARADPGDTEAFF.

The chain couples TRBV20-1 to TRBJ2-7, with D hard to call. CDR1 DFQATT and CDR2 SNEGSKA come from the germline V gene (reference sequence). This CDR3 spans 12 amino acids. The ends were cut back, 8 bases at V and 1 base at J, with 12 bases in the middle. Here the CDR3 reads CSPAQYSYEQYF. The CDR3 bases are TGCAGTCCTGCACAGTATTCCTACGAGCAGTACTTC.

This clonotype was seen a few times. The chain uses TRBV7-9 and TRBJ1-3, with D uncertain. The CDR3 consists of 15 residues. Germline loops: CDR1 SEHNR, CDR2 FQNEAQ (reference sequence). Deletions cut 2 bases from V and 1 base from J, with 9 bases between. This CDR3 is CASSLFGGSGNTIYF. The DNA of the CDR3 is TGTGCCAGCAGCTTATTTGGAGGGTCTGGAAACACCATATATTTT.

This clonotype has a handful of counts. This chain connects TRBV6-6 to TRBJ1-1; no clear D gene. The germline V gene has CDR1 MNHNY and CDR2 SVGAGI (reference sequence). The V and J ends lost 0 bases and 5 bases respectively, with 10 bases between them. This CDR3 region has 14 residues. The CDR3 sequence: CASSYSVLGTEAFF. The DNA for the CDR3 is TGTGCCAGCAGTTACTCTGTTTTGGGTACTGAAGCTTTCTTT.

This clonotype was picked up a small number of times. The CDR3 loop is CASSRLATLDTQYF. The DNA for the CDR3 is TGTGCCAGCAGCCGGCTAGCGACCCTAGATACGCAGTATTTT. The chain combines TRBV3-1 with TRBJ2-3, with D possibly TRBD2 on 6 matching bases. There are 14 residues in the CDR3. Germline CDR1 reads LGHDT; CDR2 reads YNNKEL (reference sequence). The germline V and J ends were trimmed by 4 bases and 5 bases, with 13 bases remaining between them.

V gene TRBV19 combines with J gene TRBJ2-7; 9 positions agree with TRBD2. Germline V gene data show CDR1 as LNHDA and CDR2 as SQIVND (reference sequence). The CDR3 is 15 residues long. Trimming cost V 10 bases and J 6 bases; bases outside gene matches: 16. In DNA, the CDR3 is TGTGCCACCACACCTAGCGGGACCAACCCCTCCGAGCAGTACTTC. Protein product: CATTPSGTNPSEQYF. The complete variable domain, with remaining parts taken from reference TRBV19 and TRBJ2-7, reads DGGITQSPKYLFRKEGQNVTLSCEQNLNHDAMYWYRQDPGQGLRLIYYSQIVNDFQKGDIAEGYSVSREKKESFPLTVTSAQKNPTAFYLCATTPSGTNPSEQYFGPGTRLTVT.

This clonotype has a count of ten or more. The chain carries TRBV7-2 and TRBJ2-6; 11 nucleotides agree with TRBD1. V lost 1 base to trimming and J lost 0 bases; unmatched junction nucleotides: 2. The germline V gene has CDR1 SGHTA and CDR2 FQGNSA. The CDR3 totals 18 residues. In DNA, the CDR3 is TGTGCCAGCAGCTTAGTGGGGACAGGGGGCTCTGGGGCCAACGTCCTGACTTTC. Its protein is CASSLVGTGGSGANVLTF.

The V and J genes are TRBV20-1 and TRBJ2-1; D remains ambiguous. Trimming left V 4 bases short and J 0 bases short, with 16 bases between. The CDR3 is 16 residues long. Per germline, CDR1 DFQATT and CDR2 SNEGSKA (reference sequence). The CDR3 DNA reads as TGCAGTGCTATAAGGGTGGGGTCTAGCTCCTACAATGAGCAGTTCTTC. It translates to CSAIRVGSSSYNEQFF.

Only a few counts were recorded for this clonotype. The chain is built from TRBV7-2 and TRBJ2-1, with 9 bases lining up with TRBD1. J gave up 5 bases and V 2 bases, and 7 bases lay outside the gene matches. The germline gives CDR1 SGHTA, CDR2 FQGNSA. CDR3 length: 16 amino acids. In nucleotides, the CDR3 is TGTGCCAGCAGCTTATCTGGGACAGGGATGGACAATGAGCAGTTCTTC. It encodes CASSLSGTGMDNEQFF.